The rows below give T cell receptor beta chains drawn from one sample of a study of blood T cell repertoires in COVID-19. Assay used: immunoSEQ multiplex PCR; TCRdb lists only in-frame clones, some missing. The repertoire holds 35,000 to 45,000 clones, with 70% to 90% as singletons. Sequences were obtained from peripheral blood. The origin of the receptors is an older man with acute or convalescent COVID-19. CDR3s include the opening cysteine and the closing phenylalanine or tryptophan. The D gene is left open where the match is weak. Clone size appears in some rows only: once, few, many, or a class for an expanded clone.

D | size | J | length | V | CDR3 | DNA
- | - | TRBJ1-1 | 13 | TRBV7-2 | CASSTQGGTEAFF | TGTGCCAGCAGCACACAGGGTGGAACTGAAGCTTTCTTT
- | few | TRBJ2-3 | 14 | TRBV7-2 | CASSPDTITDTQYF | TGTGCCAGCAGTCCGGACACGATCACAGATACGCAGTATTTT
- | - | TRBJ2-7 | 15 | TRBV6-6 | CASTNPGLDSYEQYF | TGTGCCAGCACAAACCCGGGACTCGATTCCTACGAGCAGTACTTC
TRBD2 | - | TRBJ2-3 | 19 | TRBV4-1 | CASSQDFSGGREKTDTQYF | TGCGCCAGCAGCCAAGATTTCTCCGGAGGGAGGGAGAAGACAGATACGCAGTATTTT
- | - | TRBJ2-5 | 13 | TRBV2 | CASAANTEETQYF | TGTGCCAGCGCCGCGAATACGGAAGAGACCCAGTACTTC
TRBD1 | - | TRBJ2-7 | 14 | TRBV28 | CASSLGWQGDEQYF | TGTGCCAGCAGTTTAGGATGGCAGGGGGACGAGCAGTACTTC
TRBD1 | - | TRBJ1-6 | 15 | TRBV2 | CASSEETGVNSPLHF | TGTGCCAGCAGTGAGGAGACAGGGGTCAATTCACCCCTCCACTTT
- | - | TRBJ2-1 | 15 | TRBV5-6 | CASTQTVLSYNEQFF | TGTGCCAGCACCCAGACAGTTCTCTCCTACAATGAGCAGTTCTTC
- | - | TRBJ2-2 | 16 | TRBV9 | CASSTTGTKNTGELFF | TGTGCCAGCAGCACCACCGGGACAAAGAACACCGGGGAGCTGTTTTTT
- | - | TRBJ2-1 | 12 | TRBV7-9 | CAERDRNNEQFF | TGTGCAGAGAGGGATCGAAACAATGAGCAGTTCTTC
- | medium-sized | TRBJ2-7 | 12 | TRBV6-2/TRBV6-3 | CASNPGNYEQYF | TGTGCCAGCAACCCCGGAAACTATGAGCAGTACTTC
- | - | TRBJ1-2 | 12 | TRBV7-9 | CASTSGDYGYTF | TGTGCCAGCACCTCCGGGGATTATGGCTACACCTTC
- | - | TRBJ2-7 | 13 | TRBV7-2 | CASSPRSSYEQYF | TGTGCCAGCAGCCCCCGGTCCTCCTACGAGCAGTACTTC
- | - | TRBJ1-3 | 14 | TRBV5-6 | CASSATGSGNTIYF | TGTGCCAGCAGCGCGACAGGCTCTGGAAACACCATATATTTT
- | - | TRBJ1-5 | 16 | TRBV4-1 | CASSQVRSGSNQPQHF | TGCGCCAGCAGCCAAGTTCGCTCAGGGTCAAATCAGCCCCAGCATTTT
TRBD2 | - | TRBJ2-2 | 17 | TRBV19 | CASSPGLAGVSVGELFF | TGTGCCAGTAGTCCGGGACTAGCGGGAGTGTCGGTCGGGGAGCTGTTTTTT
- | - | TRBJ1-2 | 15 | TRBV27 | CASSLYGTLLGGYTF | TGTGCCAGCAGTTTATACGGGACATTACTAGGGGGCTACACCTTC
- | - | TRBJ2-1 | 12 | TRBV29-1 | CSVDPSPTEQFF | TGCAGCGTTGATCCTAGCCCTACTGAGCAGTTCTTC
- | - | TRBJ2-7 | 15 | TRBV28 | CASSLLGGFSYEQYF | TGTGCCAGCAGTTTATTAGGAGGGTTCTCCTACGAGCAGTACTTC
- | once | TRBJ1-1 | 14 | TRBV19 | CASTSSTQRTEAFF | TGTGCCAGTACGTCGTCGACTCAGAGGACTGAAGCTTTCTTT
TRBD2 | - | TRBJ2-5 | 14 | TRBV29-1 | CSAGLAVKQETQYF | TGCAGCGCAGGGCTAGCGGTTAAACAAGAGACCCAGTACTTC
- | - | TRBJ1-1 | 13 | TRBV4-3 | CASSHSTGSEAFF | TGCGCCAGCAGCCACTCTACAGGGAGTGAAGCTTTCTTT
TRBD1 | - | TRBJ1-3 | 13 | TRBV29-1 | CSAWDRAGNTIYF | TGCAGCGCCTGGGACAGGGCTGGAAACACCATATATTTT
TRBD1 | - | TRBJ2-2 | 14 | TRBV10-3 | CAISGQGITGELFF | TGTGCCATCAGTGGACAGGGGATAACCGGGGAGCTGTTTTTT
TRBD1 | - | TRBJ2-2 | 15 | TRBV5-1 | CASSLAGGFTGELFF | TGCGCCAGCAGCTTGGCAGGGGGTTTCACCGGGGAGCTGTTTTTT
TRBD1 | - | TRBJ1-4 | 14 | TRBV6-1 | CASSLGQGGEKLFF | TGTGCCAGCAGCCTGGGACAGGGTGGCGAAAAACTGTTTTTT
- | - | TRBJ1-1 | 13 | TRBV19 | CASSDRWDTEAFF | TGTGCCAGCAGCGACAGGTGGGACACTGAAGCTTTCTTT
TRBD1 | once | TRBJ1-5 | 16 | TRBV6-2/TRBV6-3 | CASSRGQGDSNQPQHF | TGTGCCAGCAGCCGAGGACAGGGAGATAGCAATCAGCCCCAGCATTTT
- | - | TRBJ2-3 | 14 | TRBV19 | CASRFGSGADTQYF | TGTGCCAGTAGGTTCGGGAGTGGGGCAGATACGCAGTATTTT
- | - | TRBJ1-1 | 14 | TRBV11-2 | CASSRTAAATEAFF | TGTGCCAGCAGCCGGACAGCTGCCGCCACTGAAGCTTTCTTT
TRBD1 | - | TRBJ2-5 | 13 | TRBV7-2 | CASSLGQGETQYF | TGTGCCAGCAGCTTGGGACAGGGAGAGACCCAGTACTTC